The 5 T cell receptor beta chains reported below all come from one sample, sequenced in a study of T-cell memory formation after mild COVID-19. TCRdb processed the 5' RACE reads anew with MiXCR; each CDR3 protein has one entry. The repertoire has some 49,000 distinct CDR3 sequences, 25% to 30% of them found once; the top ten carry around 45%. Sequencing used PBMCs or a T cell subset sorted from them (not recorded which). Receptors were obtained from a man between 18 and 35 years old who had mild COVID-19 (a few samples of this study predate the infection). Cell type and time point are not known.

This chain uses TRBV7-2 with TRBJ2-7; TRBD1 is a possible D gene (6 bases). V shed 1 base and J shed 6 bases, with 10 bases lying between them. Germline lookup yields CDR1 SGHTA and CDR2 FQGNSA. The CDR3 runs to 13 residues. The CDR3 loop is CASSLVRGSEQYV. The CDR3 DNA is TGTGCCAGCAGCTTAGTGAGGGGGAGCGAGCAGTACGTC.

This clonotype came up once. The CDR3 bases are TGTGCCAGCAGCTTATGGCAGGGGGCAGGTACCGGGGAGCTGTTTTTT. Amino acid sequence: CASSLWQGAGTGELFF. V and J are TRBV7-8 and TRBJ2-2, with 8 positions matching TRBD1. The germline gives CDR1 SGHVS, CDR2 FQNEAQ. V lost 2 bases to trimming and J lost 5 bases; unmatched junction nucleotides: 7. The length of the CDR3 is 16 residues.

This clonotype was observed a few times. The chain employs TRBV7-7 and TRBJ2-1; a weak D match, TRBD2 (5 bases). Germline-derived CDR1 and CDR2 are SSHAT and FNYEAQ (reference sequence). Trimming took 1 base from V and 8 from J, leaving 9 bases between them. This CDR3 comprises 13 residues. CDR3 in amino acids: CASSLDGVDEQFF. The CDR3 DNA reads as TGTGCCAGCAGCTTAGACGGGGTGGATGAGCAGTTCTTC.

This clonotype was recorded a few times. The rearrangement joins TRBV4-1 to TRBJ2-7, with 10 bases that match TRBD1. Trimming removed 5 bases from V and 3 bases from J; junction bases left unmatched: 7. Germline V gene sequence: CDR1 MGHRA, CDR2 YSYEKL. The CDR3 runs to 15 residues. The CDR3 DNA reads TGCGCCAGCAGCTATACCGGGACAGGGGACTACGAGCAGTACTTC. This translates into CASSYTGTGDYEQYF.

This sequence joins TRBV7-8 and TRBJ2-7, with 12 nucleotides matching TRBD2. This CDR3 region has 15 residues. V was clipped by 3 bases and J by 4 bases; unmatched bases: 4. Germline assignment: CDR1 SGHVS and CDR2 FQNEAQ. The CDR3 DNA sequence: TGTGCCAGCAGCTTTGGGACTAGCGGGTTTTACGAGCAGTACGTC. It specifies CASSFGTSGFYEQYV.